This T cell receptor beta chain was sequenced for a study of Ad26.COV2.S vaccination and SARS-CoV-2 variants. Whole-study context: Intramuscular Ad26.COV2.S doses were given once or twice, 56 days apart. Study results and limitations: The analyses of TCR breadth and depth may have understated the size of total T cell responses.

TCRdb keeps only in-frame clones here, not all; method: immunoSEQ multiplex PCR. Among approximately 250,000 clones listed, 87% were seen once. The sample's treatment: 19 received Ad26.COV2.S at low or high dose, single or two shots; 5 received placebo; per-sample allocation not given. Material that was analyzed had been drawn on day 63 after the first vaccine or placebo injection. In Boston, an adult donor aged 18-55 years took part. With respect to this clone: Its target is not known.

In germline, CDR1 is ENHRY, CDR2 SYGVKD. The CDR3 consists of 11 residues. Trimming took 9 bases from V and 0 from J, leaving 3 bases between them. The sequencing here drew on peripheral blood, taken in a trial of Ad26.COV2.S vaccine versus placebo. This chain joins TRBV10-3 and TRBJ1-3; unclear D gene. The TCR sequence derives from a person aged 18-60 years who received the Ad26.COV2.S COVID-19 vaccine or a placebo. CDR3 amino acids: CAMSSGNTIYF. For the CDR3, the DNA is TGTGCCATGTCCTCTGGAAACACCATATATTTT.